This TCR beta chain was identified during a study of shared clonotypes between healthy human individuals. Study background: Sampling drew on donors who were two women and a few men aged 18 to 49.

The germline V and J ends were trimmed by 2 bases and 0 bases, with 5 bases remaining between them. Per the germline V gene, CDR1 is MNHEY and CDR2 is SMNVEV (reference sequence). The CDR3 covers 14 residues. Study conclusions and caveats: Unshared clonotypes carried lower generation probabilities than those common to all four donors.

Terminally differentiated effector memory CD45RA+ cells were left out of the naive CD8 fraction, which was CD45RO-negative and positively selected for CCR7. All participating donors were Caucasian adults from Nashville, Tennessee. Each replicate PCR on the sorted subsets used around 200 ng DNA (around 30,000 T cell genomes). The data were produced by immunoSEQ multiplex PCR, yet TCRdb's version contains in-frame clones alone and is incomplete. The sample records 560,000 or so clones, approximately 96% being singletons. A remark on this clone: Antigen: not known.

This sequence joins TRBV27 and TRBJ2-1; D is unresolved. The sample comprised naive CD8+ T cells sorted from blood. This clonotype was obtained from a woman aged 25 to 39 in good health. The CDR3 DNA is TGTGCCAGCAGTTTACAGATCTCCTACAATGAGCAGTTCTTC. Encoded protein: CASSLQISYNEQFF.